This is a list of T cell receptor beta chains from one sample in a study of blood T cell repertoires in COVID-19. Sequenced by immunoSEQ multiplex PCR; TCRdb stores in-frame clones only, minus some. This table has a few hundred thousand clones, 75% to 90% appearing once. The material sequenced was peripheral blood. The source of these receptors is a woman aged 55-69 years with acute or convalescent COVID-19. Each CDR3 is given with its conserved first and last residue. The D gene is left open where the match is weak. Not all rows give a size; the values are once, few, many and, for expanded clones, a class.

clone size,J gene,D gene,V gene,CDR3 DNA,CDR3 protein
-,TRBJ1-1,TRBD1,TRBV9,TGTGCCAGCAGCGTCGGGCCAGGGGGCGATGGGGCTGAAGCTTTCTTT,CASSVGPGGDGAEAFF
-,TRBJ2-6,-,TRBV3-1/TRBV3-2,TGTGCCAGCAGCCAAGAAGGCTCCGGGTCTGGGGCCAACGTCCTGACTTTC,CASSQEGSGSGANVLTF
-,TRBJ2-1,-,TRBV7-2,TGTGCCAGCAGCCCCAGCTCCTACAATGAGCAGTTCTTC,CASSPSSYNEQFF
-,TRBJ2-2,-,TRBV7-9,TGTGCCAGCAGCCCTACTCCTAAGATCGGGGAGCTGTTTTTT,CASSPTPKIGELFF
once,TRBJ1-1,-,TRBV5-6,TGTGCCAGCAGCTCCCGTAGCCGGGACATCACAGAAGCTTTCTTT,CASSSRSRDITEAFF
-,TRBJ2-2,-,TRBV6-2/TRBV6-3,TGTGCCAGCAGTTCTCAGTTCGCGAACACCGGGGAGCTGTTTTTT,CASSSQFANTGELFF
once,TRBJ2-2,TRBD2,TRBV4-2,TGTGCCGCCCGGGAGGGAGGGGGGCCCGACACCGGGGAGCTGTTTTTT,CAAREGGGPDTGELFF
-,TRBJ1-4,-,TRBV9,TGTGCCAGCAGCGTCGGGGATAGGGAAAAACTGTTTTTT,CASSVGDREKLFF
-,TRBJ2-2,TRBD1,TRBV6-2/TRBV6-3,TGTGCCAGCAGTTCCAACAGGGGGCGGCAGGACACCGGGGAGCTGTTTTTT,CASSSNRGRQDTGELFF
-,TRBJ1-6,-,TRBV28,TGTGCCAGCAGATTCACGTGGGCAGACAATTCACCCCTCCACTTT,CASRFTWADNSPLHF
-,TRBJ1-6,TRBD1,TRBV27,TGTGCCAGCAGCACTCTACTGACAGGGGGTCGCAATTCACCCCTCCACTTT,CASSTLLTGGRNSPLHF
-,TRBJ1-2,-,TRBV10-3,TGTGCCACCCCTCAAAAAGGAGGCTATGGCTACACCTTC,CATPQKGGYGYTF
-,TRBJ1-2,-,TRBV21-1,TGTGCCAGCTCCGCGACAGAAGCTAACTATGGCTACACCTTC,CASSATEANYGYTF
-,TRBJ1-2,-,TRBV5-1,TGCGCCAGCAGCTTCGACTCAAACTATGGCTACACCTTC,CASSFDSNYGYTF
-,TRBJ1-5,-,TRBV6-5,TGTGCCAGCAGCCACAGGGAAAGCAATCAGCCCCAGCATTTT,CASSHRESNQPQHF
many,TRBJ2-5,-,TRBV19,TGTGCCAGTAACCCCAGGGACCAAGAGACCCAGTACTTC,CASNPRDQETQYF
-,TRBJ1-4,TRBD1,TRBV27,TGTGCCAGCAGTCTGGGGACAGCAACTAATGAAAAACTGTTTTTT,CASSLGTATNEKLFF
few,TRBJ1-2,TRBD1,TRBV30,TGTGCCTGGAGTGGGAACCCATGGACAGGGCGGTTCTATGGCTACACCTTC,CAWSGNPWTGRFYGYTF
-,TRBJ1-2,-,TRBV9,TGTGCCAGCAGCGTAGATCCGGTATACTATGGCTACACCTTC,CASSVDPVYYGYTF
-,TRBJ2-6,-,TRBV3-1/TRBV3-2,TGTGCCAGCAGCCAAGACCACTCTGGGGCCAACGTCCTGACTTTC,CASSQDHSGANVLTF
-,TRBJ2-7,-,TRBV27,TGTGCCAGCAGGTCAATCGGCAGGGGAAGGCGTTTCCAGTACTTC,CASRSIGRGRRFQYF
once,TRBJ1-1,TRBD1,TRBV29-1,TGCAGCGTTCAGGGGGCTGAAGCTTTCTTT,CSVQGAEAFF
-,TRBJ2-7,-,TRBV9,TGTGCCAGCAGCCCCGCAGCGGGTGCATACGAGCAGTACTTC,CASSPAAGAYEQYF
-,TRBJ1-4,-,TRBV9,TGTGCCAGCAGCGTAGGAGGACAGCGTAATGAAAAACTGTTTTTT,CASSVGGQRNEKLFF
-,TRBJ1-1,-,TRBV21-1,TGTGCCAGCAGCGACAGGTTAGGTGAAGCTTTCTTT,CASSDRLGEAFF
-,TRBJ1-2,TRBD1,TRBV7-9,TGTGCCAGCAGCTTTCTAGGACAGGGGAGTCTCGGCTATGGCTACACCTTC,CASSFLGQGSLGYGYTF
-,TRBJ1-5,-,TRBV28,TGTGCCAGCAGAGCCCCAGGTAGCAATCAGCCCCAGCATTTT,CASRAPGSNQPQHF
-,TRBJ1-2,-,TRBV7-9,TGTGCCAGCAGCAAACGGGACACGTCTAACTATGGCTACACCTTC,CASSKRDTSNYGYTF
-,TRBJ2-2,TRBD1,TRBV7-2,TGTGCCAGCAGCCAAGGGGACAGGGGAACCGGGGAGCTGTTTTTT,CASSQGDRGTGELFF
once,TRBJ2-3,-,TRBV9,TGTGCCAGCAGCGTAGGAGGCTACACAGATACGCAGTATTTT,CASSVGGYTDTQYF
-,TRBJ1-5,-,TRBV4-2,TGTGCCAGCAGCCAAAAGCCCCCGGGAGGGCCCCATCAGCCCCAGCATTTT,CASSQKPPGGPHQPQHF
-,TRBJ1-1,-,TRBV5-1,TGCGCCAGCAGCTTGCGGGGGGACTTAATGAACACTGAAGCTTTCTTT,CASSLRGDLMNTEAFF
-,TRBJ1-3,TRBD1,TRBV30,TGTGCCTGGATTAAGCGGACAGGGACTGGAAACACCATATATTTT,CAWIKRTGTGNTIYF
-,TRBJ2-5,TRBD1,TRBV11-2,TGTGCCAGCAGCCACAGGGGGCTGGAGACCCAGTACTTC,CASSHRGLETQYF
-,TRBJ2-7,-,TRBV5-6,TGTGCCAGCAGCTTGGGAACCAGGGCGGGAGAGCAGTACTTC,CASSLGTRAGEQYF
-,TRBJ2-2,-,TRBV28,TGTGCCAGCAGTTTCACAGGGGAGGCCGGGGAGCTGTTTTTT,CASSFTGEAGELFF
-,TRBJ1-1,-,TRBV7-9,TGTGCCAGCAGCTTAGATGGGGGGAGCACTGAAGCTTTCTTT,CASSLDGGSTEAFF
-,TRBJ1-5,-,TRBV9,TGTGCCAGCAGTCCAGGGTATAGCAATCAGCCCCAGCATTTT,CASSPGYSNQPQHF
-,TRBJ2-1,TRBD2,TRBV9,TGTGCCAGCAGCGTAGTAGCGGGATCCAATGAGCAGTTCTTC,CASSVVAGSNEQFF
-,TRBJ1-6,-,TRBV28,TGTGCCAGCAGCCGCGTTAGTAATTCACCCCTCCACTTT,CASSRVSNSPLHF
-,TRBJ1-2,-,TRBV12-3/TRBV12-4,TGTGCCAGCAGTCCAGGGGTGAATGGCTACACCTTC,CASSPGVNGYTF
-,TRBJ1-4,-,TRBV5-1,TGCGCCAGCAGCTTGGTCGCGGGGACTAATGAAAAACTGTTTTTT,CASSLVAGTNEKLFF
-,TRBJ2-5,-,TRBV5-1,TGCGCCAGCAGCTTGGACCGGGCGGGGAAGACCCAGTACTTC,CASSLDRAGKTQYF